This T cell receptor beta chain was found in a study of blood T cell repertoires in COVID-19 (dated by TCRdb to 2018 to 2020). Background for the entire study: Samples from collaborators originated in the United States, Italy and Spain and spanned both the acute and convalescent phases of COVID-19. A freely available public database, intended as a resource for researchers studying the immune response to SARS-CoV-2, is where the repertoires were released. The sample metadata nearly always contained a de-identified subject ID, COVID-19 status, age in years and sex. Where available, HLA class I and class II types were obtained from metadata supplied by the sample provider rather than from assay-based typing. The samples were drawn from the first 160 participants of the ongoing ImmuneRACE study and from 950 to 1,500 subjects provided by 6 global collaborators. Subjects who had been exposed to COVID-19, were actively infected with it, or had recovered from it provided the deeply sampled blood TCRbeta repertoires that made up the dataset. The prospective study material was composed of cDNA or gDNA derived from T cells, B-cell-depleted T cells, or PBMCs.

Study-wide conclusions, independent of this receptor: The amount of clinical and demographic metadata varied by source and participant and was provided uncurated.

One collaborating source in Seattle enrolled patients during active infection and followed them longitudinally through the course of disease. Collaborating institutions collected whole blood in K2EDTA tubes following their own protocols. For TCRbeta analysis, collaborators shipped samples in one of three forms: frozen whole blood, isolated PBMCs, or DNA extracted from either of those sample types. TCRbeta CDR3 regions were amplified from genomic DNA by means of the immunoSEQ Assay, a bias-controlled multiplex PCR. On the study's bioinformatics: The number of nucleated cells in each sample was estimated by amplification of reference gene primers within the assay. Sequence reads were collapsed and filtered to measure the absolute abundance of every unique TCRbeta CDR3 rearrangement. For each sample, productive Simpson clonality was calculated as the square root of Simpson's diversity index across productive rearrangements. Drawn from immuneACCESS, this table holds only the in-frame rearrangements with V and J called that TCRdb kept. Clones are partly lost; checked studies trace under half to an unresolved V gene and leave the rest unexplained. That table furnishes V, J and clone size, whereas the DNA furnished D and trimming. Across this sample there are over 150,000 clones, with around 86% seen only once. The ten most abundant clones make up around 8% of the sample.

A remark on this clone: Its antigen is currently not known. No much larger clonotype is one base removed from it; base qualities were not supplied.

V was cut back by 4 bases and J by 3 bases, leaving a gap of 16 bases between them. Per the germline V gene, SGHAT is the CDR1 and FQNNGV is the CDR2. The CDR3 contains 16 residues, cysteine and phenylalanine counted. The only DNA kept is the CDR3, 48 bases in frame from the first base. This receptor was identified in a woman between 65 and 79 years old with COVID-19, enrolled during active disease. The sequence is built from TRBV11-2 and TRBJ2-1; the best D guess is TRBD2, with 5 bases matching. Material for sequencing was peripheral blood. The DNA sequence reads TGTGCCAGCAGCTCTCTTCGGGCTAGCAGCTACAATGAGCAGTTCTTC. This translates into CASSSLRASSYNEQFF.